These 20 T cell receptor beta chains were sequenced from one sample in a study of T cells in Graves' hyperthyroidism and ophthalmopathy. The source material, RNA transcripts, was used to amplify TCR beta CDR3 regions. First-round RT-PCR targeting the TCR CDR3 was performed with the HTBI primer set. Each CDR3 protein is one row after TCRdb ran MiXCR on the multiplex PCR reads. This repertoire shows about 720,000 distinct CDR3 sequences, about 19% found once; its top ten account for 16%. Material for sequencing was blood. The origin of the receptors is a woman in her fifties or sixties with Graves' hyperthyroidism that later progressed to Graves' ophthalmopathy.

V is TRBV6-1 and J is TRBJ1-5; 9 nucleotides agree with TRBD1. The J segment lost 7 bases and the V segment lost 8 bases, leaving 12 bases of the junction unmatched. This CDR3 spans 15 amino acids. Per the germline V gene, CDR1 is MNHNS and CDR2 is SASEGT. The DNA of the CDR3 is TGTGCCAGCCCCCCGGTCAGGACAGGGGTCCAGCCCCAGCATTTT. As protein: CASPPVRTGVQPQHF.

This clonotype was detected ten times or more. V gene TRBV7-9 combines with J gene TRBJ1-4; D is undetermined. This CDR3 comprises 15 residues. Trimming pared 4 bases from V and 7 bases from J, leaving 16 bases between. Germline V gene data show CDR1 as SEHNR and CDR2 as FQNEAQ (reference sequence). The CDR3 sequence: CASSSTAAGGEKLFF. CDR3 DNA sequence: TGTGCCAGCAGCTCTACAGCGGCTGGAGGTGAAAAACTGTTTTTT.

CDR3 sequence (DNA): TGTGCCAGCAGCCCGTATGGCCGGGGGGGACAGGGCTTTTCTAACTATGGCTACACCTTC. Translation gives CASSPYGRGGQGFSNYGYTF. This rearrangement joins TRBV27 to TRBJ1-2, with TRBD1 matching over 9 bases. CDR3 size: 20 residues. With V trimmed by 6 bases and J by 0 bases, 20 bases remained unmatched. CDR1 is MNHEY and CDR2 is SMNVEV in the germline V gene (reference sequence).

This clonotype was counted between two and nine times. Here the CDR3 DNA reads TGTGCCAGCAGTTTAGCCGGACAGGTGTTTAATTCACCCCTCCACTTT. It encodes CASSLAGQVFNSPLHF. The V call is TRBV12-3 or TRBV12-4, the J call TRBJ1-6, with 7 bases matching TRBD1. V shed 0 bases, J shed 6 bases, and the junction held 5 bases outside the gene matches. CDR3 size: 16 residues.

This clonotype was detected only a few times. The chain joins TRBV12-3 or TRBV12-4 to TRBJ2-7, with D possibly matching TRBD1 (6 bases). The CDR3 extends over 16 amino acids. V lost 1 base, J lost 4 bases, and 17 bases lay in between. CDR3 residues: CASSLDQGRKAYEQYF. In nucleotides, the CDR3 is TGTGCCAGCAGTTTAGATCAGGGGAGAAAGGCGTACGAGCAGTACTTC.

There are many counts of this clonotype. The V and J genes are TRBV11-2 and TRBJ1-2; no definite D call. CDR3 length equals 15 residues. V was shortened by 4 bases and J by 4 bases, with 16 bases between the two germline ends. Germline lookup yields CDR1 SGHAT and CDR2 FQNNGV. This CDR3 is CASSSSTGFGYGYTF. The CDR3 bases are TGTGCCAGCAGCTCCTCCACTGGGTTTGGCTATGGCTACACCTTC.

This clonotype was picked up many times. This chain links TRBV12-3 or TRBV12-4 with TRBJ1-1; 8 bases align to TRBD1. The CDR3 totals 15 residues. With 8 bases clipped from V and 2 bases from J, the junction kept 10 bases outside the gene matches. The CDR3 is CASGTGAEINTEAFF. CDR3 nucleotide sequence: TGTGCCAGCGGGACAGGTGCCGAGATAAACACTGAAGCTTTCTTT.

This clonotype was recorded at least ten times. The V call is TRBV7-2, the J call TRBJ1-6, with D perhaps matching TRBD1 (6 bases). CDR1 and CDR2 from the germline V gene are SGHTA and FQGNSA. Trimming left V 1 base short and J 9 bases short, with 13 bases between. The CDR3 consists of 15 residues. The CDR3 sequence: CASSLVATGGSPLHF. In nucleotides, the CDR3 is TGTGCCAGCAGCTTAGTTGCGACAGGCGGTTCACCCCTCCACTTT.

This clonotype occurred many times. The rearrangement joins TRBV6-1 to TRBJ2-1, with 13 nucleotides matching TRBD2. V shed 4 bases, J shed 8 bases, and the junction held 5 bases outside the gene matches. Germline lookup yields CDR1 MNHNS and CDR2 SASEGT. This CDR3 contains 15 residues. CDR3 nucleotides: TGTGCCAGCAGTGGGACTAGCGGGAGTAACGATGAGCAGTTCTTC. Protein: CASSGTSGSNDEQFF.

This clonotype showed up many times. J is TRBJ1-1 and V is TRBV6-1; D uncertain. Trimming shortened V by 1 base and J by 1 base, and 4 bases separated the two germline ends. Germline assignment: CDR1 MNHNS and CDR2 SASEGT. The length of the CDR3 is 13 residues. For the CDR3, the DNA is TGTGCCAGCAGTGAAGTTGGGAACACTGAAGCTTTCTTT. This gives the protein CASSEVGNTEAFF.

This clonotype has a handful of counts. The chain uses TRBV2 and TRBJ1-2; the match to TRBD1 covers 9 bases. The CDR3 loop spans 15 amino acids. CDR1 is SNHLY and CDR2 is FYNNEI in the germline V gene. Trimming cost V 7 bases and J 4 bases; bases outside gene matches: 10. CDR3 sequence reads: CASKRTGTGSYGYTF. The CDR3 nucleotides read TGTGCCAGCAAAAGAACCGGGACAGGGTCCTATGGCTACACCTTC. The full variable domain, with the rest looked up from reference TRBV2 and TRBJ1-2, is EPEVTQTPSHQVTQMGQEVILRCVPISNHLYFYWYRQILGQKVEFLVSFYNNEISEKSEIFDDQFSVERPDGSNFTLKIRSTKLEDSAMYFCASKRTGTGSYGYTFGSGTRLTVV.

The chain couples TRBV7-9 to TRBJ2-7; no firm D call. Germline assignment: CDR1 SEHNR and CDR2 FQNEAQ (reference sequence). The CDR3 runs 12 residues. V lost 5 bases, J lost 6 bases, and 11 bases lay in between. Here the CDR3 reads CASSPNVVEQYF. The CDR3 nucleotides are TGTGCCAGCAGCCCCAATGTTGTCGAGCAGTACTTC.

This clonotype was detected many times. This chain uses TRBV20-1 with TRBJ2-1, with D possibly matching TRBD2 (6 bases). The ends were cut back, 6 bases at V and 7 bases at J, with 16 bases in the middle. The CDR3 runs to 13 residues. CDR1 DFQATT and CDR2 SNEGSKA come from the germline V gene (reference sequence). The CDR3 DNA sequence: TGCAGTGCCCTCGGGCTAGCGTTGAATGAGCAGTTCTTC. This codes for CSALGLALNEQFF.

Many counts were recorded for this clonotype. The chain joins TRBV7-9 to TRBJ1-2, with a weak D call TRBD1 (6 bases). The CDR3 is 15 residues long. Per the germline V gene, CDR1 is SEHNR and CDR2 is FQNEAQ (reference sequence). The V and J ends lost 0 bases and 5 bases respectively, with 13 bases between them. This CDR3 is CASSLAGAGRYGYTF. The CDR3 bases are TGTGCCAGCAGCTTAGCGGGGGCAGGACGGTATGGCTACACCTTC. The variable domain in full, completed from reference TRBV7-9 and TRBJ1-2, reads DTGVSQNPRHKITKRGQNVTFRCDPISEHNRLYWYRQTLGQGPEFLTYFQNEAQLEKSRLLSDRFSAERPKGSFSTLEIQRTEQGDSAMYLCASSLAGAGRYGYTFGSGTRLTVV.

Note on this clonotype: Its ends do not fully match the called genes, so a read error is possible. The chain uses TRBV6-5 and TRBJ1-5; D is undetermined. Germline V gene data show CDR1 as MNHEY and CDR2 as SVGAGI. The CDR3 consists of 15 residues. The CDR3 is CASGYSSGSNQPQHF. CDR3 nucleotide sequence: TGTGCCAGCGGTTACTCGTCGGGCAGCAATCAGCCCCAGCATTTT.

This clonotype turned up a few times. The chain combines TRBV5-1 with TRBJ2-3, with 9 bases identical to TRBD1. Trimming removed 4 bases from V and 9 bases from J; junction bases left unmatched: 12. This CDR3 comprises 15 residues. Germline V CDR1 and CDR2: SGHRS, YFSETQ. CDR3 DNA: TGCGCCAGCAGCCCAACAGGGGGCGCGGAGACCACGCAGTATTTT. Protein sequence: CASSPTGGAETTQYF.

This clonotype occurred many times. The chain couples TRBV12-3 or TRBV12-4 to TRBJ2-3; 8 bases map to TRBD2. The trim removed 4 bases at V and 2 bases at J, leaving 17 bases unmatched. This CDR3 has 19 residues. This CDR3 reads CASSWGNGGAFNPTDTQYF. CDR3 nucleotide sequence: TGTGCCAGCAGTTGGGGTAACGGGGGGGCCTTCAACCCCACAGATACGCAGTATTTT.

Comment on this clonotype: This may be a read error: a much more frequent sequence differs by one nucleotide. The CDR3 spells CASSLGTKNTGELFF. The CDR3 bases are TGTGCCAGCAGCTTAGGGACGAAGAACACCGGGGAGCTGTTTTTT. V usage is TRBV11-3 and J usage is TRBJ2-2; D remains unclear. This CDR3 region has 15 residues. Germline V gene data show CDR1 as SGHNT and CDR2 as YENEEA. V dropped 1 base and J dropped 1 base, with 7 bases sitting between them.

Ten or more counts support this clonotype. The V and J genes are TRBV27 and TRBJ2-3; tentatively, D is TRBD2 (5 bases). Between the trimmed V and J ends, which lost 2 bases and 0 bases, there was a span of 15 bases. The CDR3 has 17 amino acids. Germline V gene sequence: CDR1 MNHEY, CDR2 SMNVEV (reference sequence). The chain's CDR3 is CASSLEYRPGSTDTQYF. The CDR3 region has the DNA TGTGCCAGCAGTTTAGAATACCGACCGGGGAGCACAGATACGCAGTATTTT.

This clonotype turned up a few times. This sequence joins TRBV4-1 and TRBJ1-2; D is unclear. This CDR3 is built from 14 residues. In germline, CDR1 is MGHRA, CDR2 YSYEKL. V was pared by 0 bases and J by 7 bases, with 12 bases between. CDR3 sequence: CASSQDARSRGYTF. CDR3 coding DNA: TGCGCCAGCAGCCAAGACGCACGGTCGCGTGGCTACACCTTC.